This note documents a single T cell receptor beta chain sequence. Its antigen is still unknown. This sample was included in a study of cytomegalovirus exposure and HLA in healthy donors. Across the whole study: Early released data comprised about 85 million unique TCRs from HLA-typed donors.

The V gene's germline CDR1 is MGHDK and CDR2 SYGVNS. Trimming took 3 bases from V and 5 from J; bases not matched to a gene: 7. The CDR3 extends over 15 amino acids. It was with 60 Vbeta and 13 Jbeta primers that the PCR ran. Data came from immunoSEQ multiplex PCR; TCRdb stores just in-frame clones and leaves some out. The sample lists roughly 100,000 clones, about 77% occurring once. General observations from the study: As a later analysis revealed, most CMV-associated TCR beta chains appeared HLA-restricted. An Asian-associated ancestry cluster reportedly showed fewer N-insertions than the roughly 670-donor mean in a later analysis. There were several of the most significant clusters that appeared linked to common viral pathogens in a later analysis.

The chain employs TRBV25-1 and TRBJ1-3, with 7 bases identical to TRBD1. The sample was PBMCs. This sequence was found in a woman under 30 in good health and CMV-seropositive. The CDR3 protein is CASSDRDRDRNTIYF. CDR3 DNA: TGTGCCAGCAGTGACCGGGACAGAGATAGAAACACCATATATTTT.